This T cell receptor beta chain was identified in a study of cytomegalovirus exposure and HLA in healthy donors. Whole-study findings and limits: Earlier analysis yielded a pattern in which most TCR beta V segments were productive about 90% or about 30% of the time. Serostatus for CMV was the only available immune exposure information. Some V segments could not be told apart, so they were left out, TRBV6-2 and TRBV6-3 among them. The classifier reportedly diagnosed cytomegalovirus status with high specificity and sensitivity.

PCR amplification relied on 60 Vbeta primers (plus 13 Jbeta primers). Clones were read by immunoSEQ multiplex PCR, and TCRdb kept only the in-frame ones, dropping some. The sample contains about 180,000 clones, approximately 80% of which appear only once. Worth noting for this clone: Its matching antigen is unknown.

V was shortened by 3 bases and J by 2 bases, with 4 bases between the two germline ends. This CDR3 region has 13 residues. CDR1 and CDR2 (germline): LNHDA, SQIVND (reference sequence). The chain links TRBV19 to TRBJ2-2; no reliable D call. The sequence came from a woman between 50 and 59 years old in good health and CMV-seronegative. Sequenced sample: PBMCs. CDR3 sequence: CASSIPNTGELFF. CDR3 sequence (DNA): TGTGCCAGTAGTATCCCTAACACCGGGGAGCTGTTTTTT.